Following are 14 T cell receptor beta chains from one sample sequenced in a study of T cells in Graves' hyperthyroidism and ophthalmopathy. The TCR beta CDR3 regions underwent amplification using RNA transcripts as the source. An initial round of RT-PCR targeting the TCR CDR3 relied on the HTBI primer set. TCRdb analysed the multiplex PCR reads with MiXCR anew, one entry per CDR3 protein. Of approximately 530,000 distinct CDR3 sequences in the sample, 16% are singletons; the top ten hold around 19%. Sequenced material: blood. These receptors were taken from a woman between 18 and 29 years old with Graves' hyperthyroidism.

This clonotype was recorded a few times. J is TRBJ1-5 and V is TRBV4-1, with 7 bases that match TRBD1. V lost 1 base and J lost 2; bases outside the gene matches: 5. CDR1 MGHRA and CDR2 YSYEKL come from the germline V gene. The CDR3 contains 16 residues. The CDR3 region is CASSQVRGGGNQPQHF. The CDR3 DNA follows: TGCGCCAGCAGCCAAGTACGAGGGGGCGGCAATCAGCCCCAGCATTTT.

This clonotype showed up many times. The chain has TRBV2 and TRBJ1-6, with TRBD1 matching over 9 bases. This CDR3 is 15 amino acids long. CDR1 and CDR2 from the germline V gene are SNHLY and FYNNEI. The junction had 5 bases not matched to a gene; V was cut back by 6 bases and J by 5 bases. CDR3 loop: CASRFRDRDNSPLHF. The CDR3 DNA follows: TGTGCCAGCAGATTCCGGGACAGGGATAATTCACCCCTCCACTTT.

The sample holds many counts of this clonotype. The genes are TRBV6-1 and TRBJ2-5, with a tentative D call TRBD1 (5 bases). Germline values: CDR1 MNHNS, CDR2 SASEGT. Trimming left V 10 bases short and J 2 bases short, with 11 bases between. This CDR3 comprises 12 residues. This CDR3 is CATQGSQETQYF. The CDR3 DNA is TGTGCCACTCAGGGATCACAAGAGACCCAGTACTTC.

The gene calls are TRBV7-9 and TRBJ2-7, with 7 bases fitting TRBD1. Germline values: CDR1 SEHNR, CDR2 FQNEAQ (reference sequence). Trimming removed 5 bases from V and 3 bases from J; junction bases left unmatched: 13. This CDR3 comprises 16 residues. The CDR3 DNA follows: TGTGCCAGCAGCACCACTCAACAGGGGAACCGCTACGAGCAGTACTTC. The encoded protein is CASSTTQQGNRYEQYF.

This chain connects TRBV5-1 to TRBJ1-1, with D perhaps matching TRBD1 (6 bases). Trimming cost V 6 bases and J 0 bases, with 12 bases left between them. Germline CDR1 and CDR2: SGHRS and YFSETQ. This CDR3 comprises 14 residues. The CDR3 here is CASKEGTMNTEAFF. The CDR3 nucleotides read TGCGCCAGCAAGGAAGGGACAATGAACACTGAAGCTTTCTTT.

The J gene is TRBJ2-4, the V gene TRBV4-1, with D maybe TRBD1 (6 bases). The germline CDR1 and CDR2 sequences are MGHRA and YSYEKL. The CDR3 is made up of 16 amino acids. The ends were cut back, 0 bases at V and 4 bases at J, with 13 bases in the middle. The DNA for the CDR3 is TGCGCCAGCAGCCAAGATCACAGGGTGGTTAAAAACATTCAGTACTTC. This codes for CASSQDHRVVKNIQYF.

This clonotype was picked up many times. This sequence joins TRBV24-1 and TRBJ2-1, with D tentatively TRBD2 (5 bases). V gave up 3 bases and J gave up 0 bases, with 17 bases separating them. Germline CDR1 KGHDR, CDR2 SFDVKD. This CDR3 is built from 18 residues. CDR3 amino acids: CATSDRILTGSSYNEQFF. CDR3 sequence (DNA): TGTGCCACCAGTGATCGAATTTTGACGGGAAGCTCCTACAATGAGCAGTTCTTC.

This clonotype was observed at least ten times. J is TRBJ1-2 and V is TRBV27, with 9 nucleotides matching TRBD1. This CDR3 contains 16 residues. Germline CDR1 and CDR2: MNHEY and SMNVEV (reference sequence). J was trimmed by 1 base and V by 5 bases; bases with no gene match: 8. As DNA, the CDR3 is TGTGCCAGCAGTCGACAGGGGGGTCGGGTTAACTATGGCTACACCTTC. It yields the protein CASSRQGGRVNYGYTF.

This clonotype was recorded many times. The chain carries TRBV7-8 and TRBJ2-2; maybe TRBD1 (5 bases). The CDR3 extends over 14 amino acids. Looked up from germline, CDR1 is SGHVS and CDR2 is FQNEAQ. The germline V and J ends were trimmed by 1 base and 4 bases, with 7 bases remaining between them. The CDR3 loop reads CASSLGRATGELFF. CDR3 in DNA: TGTGCCAGCAGCTTAGGCAGGGCCACCGGGGAGCTGTTTTTT.

CDR3 sequence reads: CSAREGGGSLYNEQFF. In nucleotides, the CDR3 is TGCAGTGCTAGAGAGGGCGGGGGATCCCTGTACAATGAGCAGTTCTTC. The V gene is TRBV20-1, the J gene TRBJ2-1, with 7 positions matching TRBD2. Germline values: CDR1 DFQATT, CDR2 SNEGSKA (reference sequence). CDR3 length: 16 amino acids. V lost 0 bases to trimming and J lost 4 bases; unmatched junction nucleotides: 9.

In its sample, this clonotype was seen a few times. The chain carries TRBV28 and TRBJ2-7, with TRBD2 matching over 9 bases. Germline V lookup: CDR1 MDHEN, CDR2 SYDVKM. V shed 6 bases, J shed 0 bases, and the junction held 6 bases outside the gene matches. This CDR3 has 15 residues. The CDR3 DNA follows: TGTGCCAGCAGCCCACTAGCGGGTCTCTCCTACGAGCAGTACTTC. Translating it yields CASSPLAGLSYEQYF.

This clonotype was detected ten times or more. V is TRBV27 and J is TRBJ2-1; 9 bases align to TRBD2. This CDR3 contains 15 residues. CDR1 MNHEY and CDR2 SMNVEV come from the germline V gene (reference sequence). J gave up 4 bases and V 8 bases, and 9 bases lay outside the gene matches. Here the CDR3 reads CASRLAGGLYNEQFF. Written as DNA, the CDR3 is TGTGCCAGCCGCTTGGCGGGAGGGTTATACAATGAGCAGTTCTTC.

The chain couples TRBV12-3 or TRBV12-4 to TRBJ2-4; weak D call: TRBD2 (6 bases). The CDR3 runs 14 residues. Trimming left V 8 bases short and J 0 bases short, with 11 bases between. The CDR3 protein is CASGRGIAKNIQYF. The CDR3 nucleotides read TGTGCCAGCGGGCGGGGAATAGCCAAAAACATTCAGTACTTC.

This clonotype was found many times. The chain is built from TRBV2 and TRBJ2-3, with 9 bases that match TRBD2. The V and J ends lost 6 bases and 2 bases, in that order; junction bases with no gene match: 6. The CDR3 extends over 15 amino acids. Germline V gives CDR1 SNHLY, CDR2 FYNNEI. Here the CDR3 DNA reads TGTGCCAGCAGGCCTACTAGCGGGCACACAGATACGCAGTATTTT. Protein: CASRPTSGHTDTQYF.